The sequence of this TCR beta chain was determined in a study of cytomegalovirus exposure and HLA in healthy donors (TCRdb year 2017). Study-wide context: In an earlier analysis of about 560 of the donors, 276 Gb of sequence data and 90 million to 130 million unique TCR beta sequences from about 179 million T cells were reported. An early release covering 500 to 750 HLA-typed donors comprised 250 to 350 gigabases of sequencing data and about 90 million unique TCR sequences. Of the roughly 400 genotyped donors, 80% to 90% were placed in the genetic ancestry cluster associated with self-reported Caucasian donors. The study aimed to test whether cataloging public T cell receptors could reveal signatures of past pathogen exposure. The study used immunosequencing to profile the T cell repertoires of 666 subjects and linked those repertoires to cytomegalovirus serostatus. Besides the first cohort of approximately 710 subjects, a separate validation cohort made up of over 100 different subjects was used. The study combined high-throughput TCR immunosequencing, statistical association of individual TCRs with disease status, and machine learning to predict cytomegalovirus infection status. A later analysis re-examined previously published TCR beta repertoires from roughly 650 donors and added high-resolution HLA genotyping to investigate patterns of TCR occurrence. Rather than using new phenotypic data, the later analysis identified candidate immune exposures from TCR beta sequences and from how often those sequences occurred across donors. An earlier analysis of several hundred of the donors used high-throughput TCR beta sequencing to judge whether each TCR beta V gene segment behaved as functional or pseudogenic. Donor age, sex, ethnicity and CMV serostatus were collected together with the repertoire data. Genome-wide SNP genotypes for about three fifths of the roughly 670 donors were used in a later genetic analysis, which treated that subset as a discovery cohort. Every repertoire in the discovery cohort had been generated on one and the same sequencing platform. Both class I and class II loci were covered by HLA typing, at four-digit resolution. Typing coverage varied by locus: 629-630 donors for A, B, C, DRB1 and DQB1; around 560 for DQA1; about 600 for DPA1; some 470 for DPB1. Four to six DR-DQ haplotypes were handled as single units for association and clustering, since linkage in the cohort was strong. Among about 390 genotyped donors of the cohort, an average of approximately 240,000 unique TCR beta nucleotide sequences were sequenced per donor, around 20% of them non-productive. General findings and caveats noted by the study authors: V-gene and J-gene trimming of TCR beta chains was associated with a missense DCLRE1C variant in a later genetic analysis, and the association was replicated in an independent cohort. Across donors, most TCR sequences were observed very rarely, whereas some public TCRs were present in many individuals. A total of some 180 TCR beta chains were listed by the study as associated with cytomegalovirus. A later analysis associated some 17,000 TCR beta sequences with specific HLA alleles at a false discovery rate of 0.05. For the cohort, immune exposure information was limited to CMV serostatus. A few of the identified cytomegalovirus-associated TCR beta chains were confirmed in vitro to be specific for cytomegalovirus antigens. In a later analysis, HLA-associated TCR beta chains were found to be more clonally expanded and to have lower generation probabilities than equally common non-associated chains. A later analysis reported that several top co-occurrence clusters appeared linked to parvovirus B19, influenza, CMV and Epstein-Barr virus. In an earlier analysis of some 500 of the donors, most TCR beta V segments appeared in productive rearrangements about 87% or about 30% of the time, broadly matching IMGT annotations. Some IMGT-functional V segments, including TRBV6-2 and TRBV6-3, could not be told apart with the 87-base-pair reads, so those segments were excluded. Presence/absence analyses assumed roughly uniform sequencing depth across donors, an assumption that may not hold. A cluster of highly shared sequence variants was judged likely to be a technical artifact of the sequencing pipeline. Because counts were too low, some 17 rarely observed V segments, including chromosome 9 orphons, were excluded from the earlier analysis of around 590 of the donors. According to a later analysis, TCR association rates differed among HLA loci, with DRB1 alleles showing the most associated TCRs and HLA-C alleles showing the fewest. The authors suggested that the approach could potentially be generalized to other disease states and immunological phenotypes. Only TCR beta chains were sequenced in this cohort, and the absence of alpha or paired-chain data limited detectable features. A later genetic analysis reported fewer N-insertions in productive TCRs among donors in an Asian-associated ancestry cluster than the roughly 620-donor mean. A further reported finding was that TCR beta sequences accurately predicted the HLA-A and HLA-B alleles for most subjects in the first cohort. The classifier was reported to diagnose cytomegalovirus status with high specificity and sensitivity in both the original cohort and the validation cohort. When HLA alleles, especially DR and DQ, strongly co-occurred, attributing TCR associations to individual alleles was difficult. Because HLA typing was unavailable for some donors at each locus, only the typed subset was used in association tests. Most CMV-associated TCR beta chains appeared to be HLA-restricted in a later analysis, and the HLA associations seemed to be driven largely by CMV exposure. Correlated functional status among segregating V segments might reflect linkage disequilibrium, but an unknown experimental factor could not be ruled out.

As to this clone: The antigen it binds to is not known. There are no base qualities to consult, and no much larger clone falls within one base.

The CDR3 runs 16 residues from the cysteine to the phenylalanine. The kept DNA is CDR3 alone, 48 bases in frame from the first base. Ends trimmed: V by 0 bases, J by 5 bases; bases unmatched to a gene: 6. The germline V gene specifies SGDLS as CDR1 and YYNGEE as CDR2. Library method: the immunoSEQ multiplex PCR assay. The multiplex PCR relied on a mix of 60 forward primers for TCR Vbeta segments and 13 reverse primers for TCR Jbeta segments. The CDR3 region of rearranged TCR beta genes was amplified from genomic DNA by a multiplex PCR assay. The Illumina HiSeq System was used to sequence the amplified TCR beta libraries as 87-base-pair reads. The original methods were these. A later analysis tallied 75 million to 95 million unique TCR beta chains across the 610 or so repertoires, and around 9.9 million of those chains were shared by two or more donors. To remove PCR and sequencing errors, raw reads were error-corrected and collapsed into unique sequences using a nearest-neighbor algorithm that merged closely related sequences. To assign V, D and J gene segments, CDR3 sequences were aligned to IMGT reference sequences. Each retained sequence needed at least a six-nucleotide match to both a V gene segment and a J gene segment. A rearrangement counted as productive if the CDR3 had no stop codons and remained in frame with V and J, and every other rearrangement counted as non-productive. CDR3 was defined according to IMGT convention as the region running from the second conserved V-encoded cysteine to the conserved J-encoded phenylalanine. The earlier analysis of fewer than 700 of the donors excluded sequences that lacked an unambiguous match to a single V gene segment. In an earlier analysis of more than 500 of the donors, a V segment was called functional when productive rearrangements were above 56.7%, and segregating when the standard deviation between donors exceeded 5%. A statistical classification framework was built to diagnose cytomegalovirus status from the catalog of TCR beta chain sequences. A later analysis assigned V and J genes by comparing TCR nucleotide sequences with IMGT/GENE-DB human TR gene sequences. The TCRdist pipeline was used in a later analysis to assign CDR3 sequences and most-parsimonious VDJ recombination scenarios. In a later analysis, each TCR beta chain was defined by its CDR3 amino acid sequence together with its V-gene family, and reads without a unique V-gene family were excluded. A later analysis removed 550 to 700 highly shared, low-generation-probability nucleotide sequences to deal with suspected cross-contamination and a sequencing artifact. In a later analysis, a clonal expansion index was calculated for each public chain from normalized within-repertoire ranks of inferred template counts. Generation probabilities in a later analysis came from a VDJ recombination model fitted to out-of-frame rearrangements, and those results were checked against IGoR. A later analysis scored TCR-TCR, TCR-HLA and TCR-CMV co-occurrence with hypergeometric tests, applying a repertoire-size bias correction to TCR pairs. In a later analysis, false discovery rates were estimated by permuting HLA or CMV assignments 20 times. In a later analysis, co-occurring TCRs were grouped with DBSCAN, and TCRdist sequence similarity was added when clustering was performed within HLA-allele-positive subsets. Repertoires with fewer than 30,000 or more than 120,000 public chains were left out of co-occurrence clustering, as were five repertoires with anomalous nucleotide sharing. TCRdb retrieved this table from immuneACCESS and kept in-frame rearrangements only. Not all clones are present; in checked studies, unresolved V genes account for under half, and no reason is known for the remainder. Clone size and V and J calls were adopted from that table, with D and trimming inferred from the DNA. This sample comprises more than 130,000 clones, 80% of them detected only once. Clones ranked in the top ten supply 2% to 2.5% of the sample.

The cohort consisted of 650 to 700 healthy bone marrow donors. At the time of sampling, every cohort member was nominally healthy, though immune exposures that went unrecorded were likely present. The donor tested CMV seronegative and was one of the 352 seronegative cohort members. Each donor provided a peripheral blood sample, and peripheral blood mononuclear cells were used for TCR beta sequencing. The Qiagen DNeasy Blood Extraction Kit was used to extract genomic DNA from the blood cell samples. The V and J genes are TRBV9 and TRBJ2-1; a stretch of 9 junction bases matches TRBD2. The sequence was collected from a man aged 25-45 years in good health and CMV-seronegative. Sequencing was done on a sample of PBMCs. The CDR3 is CASSVDSSGNDNEQFF. The nucleotides are TGTGCCAGCAGCGTAGATTCTAGCGGGAACGACAATGAGCAGTTCTTC.